This TCR beta chain was profiled in a study of cytomegalovirus exposure and HLA in healthy donors. The PCR employed 60 Vbeta primers together with 13 Jbeta primers. Assay: immunoSEQ multiplex PCR; the TCRdb copy retains only in-frame clones and omits some. The sample has over 80,000 clones, roughly 60% seen once. The CDR3 loop spans 17 amino acids. V lost 1 base to trimming and J lost 6 bases; unmatched junction nucleotides: 8. The germline V gene has CDR1 SGHVS and CDR2 FNYEAQ. The TCR originated in a boy aged 10-17 years in good health and CMV-seropositive. This chain links TRBV7-6 with TRBJ2-7, with TRBD2 identical over 14 bases. Sequenced input: PBMCs. CDR3 DNA: TGTGCCAGCAGCTTAGACTCTGGGACTAGCGGGAGCTCCGAGCAGTACTTC. Translation gives CASSLDSGTSGSSEQYF.